Below, 10 T cell receptor beta chains from the same sample are listed, as sequenced in a study of T cell responses to AZD1222 COVID-19 vaccine. This table comes from immunoSEQ multiplex PCR, and its TCRdb copy is limited to in-frame clones, with some not included. Here the sample spans 100,000 to 150,000 clones, around 90% being singletons. This material consisted of peripheral blood, taken on day 0 of AZD1222 vaccination. These receptors were obtained from an adult in good health.

The chain recombines TRBV3-1 (or the pseudogene TRBV3-2) with TRBJ2-3; TRBD2 agrees at 7 bases. CDR1 is LGHDT, CDR2 YNNKEL, per germline (reference sequence). Trimming cost V 2 bases and J 14 bases; bases outside gene matches: 13. The CDR3 totals 14 residues. CDR3 DNA sequence: TGTGCCAGCAGCCAATATTGGACTAGTGTATCTTGGTATTTT. Its translation is CASSQYWTSVSWYF.

This clone has just a few counts. CDR3 sequence: CASSPLGVGGTQYF. CDR3 bases: TGTGCCAGCAGCCCTTTAGGGGTAGGGGGGACCCAGTACTTC. V usage is TRBV27 and J usage is TRBJ2-5; D is possibly TRBD1 (6 bases). Germline CDR1 reads MNHEY; CDR2 reads SMNVEV (reference sequence). Trimming pared 6 bases from V and 7 bases from J, leaving 18 bases between. This CDR3 contains 14 residues.

This rearrangement joins TRBV12-3 or TRBV12-4 to TRBJ1-2; TRBD1 matches 7 bases. The CDR3 covers 13 residues. The V segment lost 6 bases and the J segment 8 bases; nucleotides outside the gene matches: 9. CDR3 sequence reads: CASSKDRAGGYTF. The CDR3 coding sequence is TGTGCCAGCAGCAAAGACAGGGCTGGAGGCTACACCTTC.

Here the CDR3 DNA reads TGTGCCAGCAGCCAGAGGGGGACAGGGCCCCACTTT. The encoded protein is CASSQRGTGPHF. The chain employs TRBV3-1 (or the pseudogene TRBV3-2) and TRBJ1-6, with 9 bases lining up with TRBD1. Unmatched junction bases numbered 6, after V lost 3 bases and J lost 18 bases. Germline V lookup: CDR1 LGHDT, CDR2 YNNKEL (reference sequence). The CDR3 runs to 12 residues.

The table lists this clone with a count of one. The V call is TRBV7-9, the J call TRBJ2-1, with 7 bases fitting TRBD1. Germline assignment: CDR1 SEHNR and CDR2 FQNEAQ (reference sequence). The V segment lost 5 bases and the J segment 6 bases; nucleotides outside the gene matches: 4. CDR3 size: 13 residues. The CDR3 loop is CASSPRQGNEQFF. CDR3 nucleotides: TGTGCCAGCAGCCCCCGACAGGGCAATGAGCAGTTCTTC.

This clone was recorded once. This chain joins TRBV6-6 and TRBJ1-5; no clear D. Between the trimmed V and J ends, which lost 10 bases and 0 bases, there was a span of 13 bases. Per the germline V gene, CDR1 is MNHNY and CDR2 is SVGAGI (reference sequence). This CDR3 is 14 amino acids long. The CDR3 spells CATTLRISNQPQHF. The DNA of the CDR3 is TGTGCCACCACCCTGAGGATTAGCAATCAGCCCCAGCATTTT.

V usage is TRBV7-9 and J usage is TRBJ2-1; a possible D gene is TRBD1 (6 bases). CDR3 length: 15 amino acids. Trimming stripped 3 bases from V and 5 bases from J, with 14 bases between. Looked up from germline, CDR1 is SEHNR and CDR2 is FQNEAQ (reference sequence). CDR3 in amino acids: CASSFRGSSNNEQFF. CDR3 nucleotides: TGTGCCAGCAGCTTCAGGGGATCCTCGAACAATGAGCAGTTCTTC. Full variable domain (missing parts from reference TRBV7-9 and TRBJ2-1): DTGVSQNPRHKITKRGQNVTFRCDPISEHNRLYWYRQTLGQGPEFLTYFQNEAQLEKSRLLSDRFSAERPKGSFSTLEIQRTEQGDSAMYLCASSFRGSSNNEQFFGPGTRLTVL.

The chain employs TRBV30 and TRBJ1-2, with D maybe TRBD1 (5 bases). The V gene's germline CDR1 is GTSNPN and CDR2 SVGIG (reference sequence). The ends were cut back, 2 bases at V and 8 bases at J, with 15 bases in the middle. The CDR3 has 13 amino acids. CDR3 nucleotide sequence: TGTGCCTGGAGTATATCAGGGATAGGAGGCTACACCTTC. Amino acid sequence: CAWSISGIGGYTF.

J is TRBJ1-2 and V is TRBV27; perhaps TRBD1 as D (5 bases). V was pared by 5 bases and J by 2 bases, with 12 bases between. This CDR3 comprises 14 residues. The V gene's germline CDR1 is MNHEY and CDR2 SMNVEV (reference sequence). The CDR3 coding sequence is TGTGCCAGCAGTGACAGCAGTCTGAACTATGGCTACACCTTC. Its protein product is CASSDSSLNYGYTF.

The table lists this clone with a count of one. The J gene is TRBJ1-2, the V gene TRBV19, with D tentatively TRBD1 (6 bases). Trimming shortened V by 10 bases and J by 5 bases, and 20 bases separated the two germline ends. The CDR3 covers 14 residues. Per the germline V gene, CDR1 is LNHDA and CDR2 is SQIVND (reference sequence). The CDR3 nucleotides are TGTGCCACTATAACCTCCGGGGGGGCGTATGGCTACACCTTC. It codes for CATITSGGAYGYTF.